These 14 T cell receptor beta chains originate from one sample sequenced in a study of blood T cell repertoires in COVID-19. The data were produced by immunoSEQ multiplex PCR, yet TCRdb's version contains in-frame clones alone and is incomplete. In the table there are 200,000 or so clones, around 89% of which are singletons. The specimen sequenced was PBMCs or T cells enriched from blood (not recorded which). The receptor source for this set is a woman between 40 and 55 years old with acute COVID-19.

The genes are TRBV7-2 and TRBJ2-5; 12 positions agree with TRBD2. This CDR3 contains 16 residues. In germline, CDR1 is SGHTA, CDR2 FQGNSA. Germline trimming cut 3 bases from V and 6 bases from J; bases unmatched to any gene: 8. The CDR3 reads CASSLGLAGGRQTQYF. The CDR3 region has the DNA TGTGCCAGCAGCTTGGGGCTAGCGGGAGGGCGACAGACCCAGTACTTC.

This clone appeared a single time. The chain joins TRBV5-1 to TRBJ1-1, with D perhaps TRBD1 (6 bases). The CDR3 covers 17 residues. Trimming stripped 0 bases from V and 5 bases from J, with 20 bases between. The germline V gene has CDR1 SGHRS and CDR2 YFSETQ. DNA of the CDR3: TGCGCCAGCAGCTTGGTTTTCAGGGGACCCCGTCGTACTGAAGCTTTCTTT. This translates into CASSLVFRGPRRTEAFF.

The J gene is TRBJ2-1, the V gene TRBV5-1, with TRBD1 identical over 8 bases. The trim removed 4 bases at V and 5 bases at J, leaving 5 bases unmatched. This CDR3 region has 14 residues. Germline V gene data show CDR1 as SGHRS and CDR2 as YFSETQ. The CDR3 DNA is TGCGCCAGCAGCGGGGGGACAGGTGACAATGAGCAGTTCTTC. This sequence encodes CASSGGTGDNEQFF.

The chain couples TRBV5-4 to TRBJ1-2; weak D call: TRBD1 (5 bases). V was pared by 6 bases and J by 4 bases, with 13 bases between. The CDR3 extends over 13 amino acids. CDR1 and CDR2 (germline): SGHNT, YYREEE (reference sequence). CDR3 residues: CASTPTGGYGYTF. DNA of the CDR3: TGTGCCAGCACCCCCACCGGGGGCTATGGCTACACCTTC.

The gene calls are TRBV30 and TRBJ2-7; a possible D gene is TRBD1 (7 bases). Germline CDR1 GTSNPN, CDR2 SVGIG (reference sequence). The V and J ends lost 2 bases and 3 bases respectively, with 14 bases between them. This CDR3 has 14 residues. The CDR3 nucleotides are TGTGCCTGGAGTAGGCAGGGGGGAAGCTACGAGCAGTACTTC. Translating it yields CAWSRQGGSYEQYF.

V and J are TRBV18 and TRBJ1-5, with 7 bases aligning to TRBD1. The CDR3 has 16 residues. The germline V gene encodes CDR1 KGHSH and CDR2 LQKENI. Trimming cost V 3 bases and J 5 bases; bases outside gene matches: 10. CDR3 amino acids: CASSPYIDRVDQPQHF. The DNA of the CDR3 is TGTGCCAGCTCACCTTACATCGACAGGGTCGATCAGCCCCAGCATTTT.

To note about this clone: The germline gene is not matched at one end of the junction; a read error may be the cause. The chain couples TRBV29-1 to TRBJ1-1; D uncertain. From germline, CDR1 is SQVTM and CDR2 ANQGSEA. The CDR3 is 13 amino acids. CDR3 in amino acids: CSVKETLNTEAFF. The CDR3 coding sequence is TGCAGCGTTAAAGAGACACTGAACACTGAAGCTTTCTTT.

The CDR3 DNA reads TGCGCCAGCAGCCAAGATGAGGCGGAGCGGGGGTTCTACAATGAGCAGTTCTTC. Translating it yields CASSQDEAERGFYNEQFF. The chain carries TRBV4-1 and TRBJ2-1; 8 positions match TRBD2. This CDR3 is built from 18 residues. J gave up 3 bases and V 0 bases, and 10 bases lay outside the gene matches. Germline lookup yields CDR1 MGHRA and CDR2 YSYEKL.

V is TRBV6-5 and J is TRBJ2-2; 7 nucleotides agree with TRBD2. V was pared by 2 bases and J by 4 bases, with 4 bases of the junction left unmatched. There are 15 residues in the CDR3. CDR1 and CDR2 from the germline V gene are MNHEY and SVGAGI. CDR3 protein: CASSYGREPTGELFF. CDR3 sequence (DNA): TGTGCCAGCAGTTACGGGAGGGAGCCCACCGGGGAGCTGTTTTTT.

A word on this clone: The sample holds other DNA sequences that translate to the same CDR3. The chain couples TRBV5-1 to TRBJ1-2; no reliable D call. Trimming took 0 bases from V and 4 from J, leaving 13 bases between them. CDR1 and CDR2 (germline): SGHRS, YFSETQ. The CDR3 totals 15 residues. CDR3 sequence reads: CASSLDGQALYGYTF. In nucleotides, the CDR3 is TGCGCCAGCAGCTTGGATGGGCAGGCCCTCTATGGCTACACCTTC.

The chain has TRBV3-1 (or the pseudogene TRBV3-2) and TRBJ2-1; possibly TRBD2 for D (6 bases). The V gene lost 3 bases and the J gene lost 10 bases, with 16 bases spanning the gap. Looked up from germline, CDR1 is LGHDT and CDR2 is YNNKEL (reference sequence). The CDR3 totals 14 residues. CDR3: CASSQAGLLREQFF. Written as DNA, the CDR3 is TGTGCCAGCAGCCAGGCGGGACTCCTCAGGGAGCAGTTCTTC.

The chain recombines TRBV12-3 or TRBV12-4 with TRBJ1-3; 7 bases align to TRBD1. The junction had 3 bases not matched to a gene; V was cut back by 8 bases and J by 2 bases. The CDR3 totals 13 residues. CDR3 nucleotides: TGTGCCAGCGGAGGGGGCGCTGGAAACACCATATATTTT. Translating gives CASGGGAGNTIYF.

The chain combines TRBV12-5 with TRBJ1-5, with 8 nucleotides matching TRBD1. CDR3 size: 18 residues. Germline V gene sequence: CDR1 LGHNT, CDR2 FRNRAP. Germline trimming cut 0 bases from V and 3 bases from J; bases unmatched to any gene: 10. The CDR3 spells CASGLVQGAIAINQPQHF. The CDR3, as DNA: TGTGCTAGTGGTTTGGTTCAGGGGGCTATCGCGATCAATCAGCCCCAGCATTTT. Full variable domain (remainder filled in from reference TRBV12-5 and TRBJ1-5): DARVTQTPRHKVTEMGQEVTMRCQPILGHNTVFWYRQTMMQGLELLAYFRNRAPLDDSGMPKDRFSAEMPDATLATLKIQPSEPRDSAVYFCASGLVQGAIAINQPQHFGDGTRLSIL.

This chain links TRBV5-4 with TRBJ2-3; 8 positions agree with TRBD2. V was pared by 4 bases and J by 0 bases, with 4 bases of the junction left unmatched. The CDR3 runs 15 residues. Germline lookup yields CDR1 SGHNT and CDR2 YYREEE (reference sequence). The CDR3 here is CASSQSGSSTDTQYF. The CDR3 DNA reads as TGTGCCAGCAGCCAAAGCGGGAGTAGCACAGATACGCAGTATTTT.